The 9 T cell receptor beta chains given below trace back to one sample, sequenced in a study of T-cell memory formation after mild COVID-19 (dated by TCRdb to the early 2020s). The library was generated by 5' RACE. TCRdb shows the sequencer as Illumina NovaSeq 6000. The raw public data were reprocessed by TCRdb itself: fastp quality trimming at Q25, MiXCR clonotype calling, in-frame beta chains only. CDR3 protein sequences are deduplicated, and each keeps its most common genes and DNA. The sample table shows about half a million distinct CDR3 sequences, and 15% to 20% are seen once. 12% of the sample is held by the ten biggest clonotypes. The sequencing input was PBMCs or a T cell subset sorted from them (not recorded which). These receptors originate from an adult woman who had mild COVID-19 (a few samples of this study predate the infection). The sample titles of this study are shuffled in the database, so cell type and time point are left out; the donor was told from shared clones.

The chain carries TRBV15 and TRBJ2-3; a possible D gene is TRBD1 (5 bases). The CDR3 loop spans 14 amino acids. V lost 5 bases, J lost 3 bases, and 12 bases lay in between. Per the germline V gene, CDR1 is LNHNV and CDR2 is YYDKDF (reference sequence). CDR3 sequence reads: CATSGQLTTDTQYF. DNA for the CDR3: TGTGCCACCAGCGGACAACTAACGACAGATACGCAGTATTTT.

This chain connects TRBV7-8 to TRBJ2-7, with D perhaps matching TRBD2 (5 bases). Between the trimmed V and J ends, which lost 5 bases and 0 bases, there was a span of 14 bases. Germline CDR1 reads SGHVS; CDR2 reads FQNEAQ. CDR3 length: 15 residues. This chain's CDR3 is CASSPVRVSSYEQYF. The CDR3 bases are TGTGCCAGCAGCCCCGTGAGGGTCAGCTCCTACGAGCAGTACTTC.

This clonotype appeared a few times. The chain recombines TRBV11-2 with TRBJ2-1; TRBD2 aligns across 9 bases. CDR1 SGHAT and CDR2 FQNNGV come from the germline V gene. CDR3 length: 14 residues. V gave up 5 bases and J gave up 4 bases; unmatched junction bases: 3. The CDR3 here is CASSHSGGYNEQFF. CDR3 bases: TGTGCCAGCAGCCATAGCGGGGGATACAATGAGCAGTTCTTC.

The chain links TRBV7-2 to TRBJ2-1; TRBD2 matches 7 bases. Germline assignment: CDR1 SGHTA and CDR2 FQGNSA. The CDR3 is 15 amino acids. The J segment lost 9 bases and the V segment lost 0 bases, leaving 8 bases of the junction unmatched. DNA for the CDR3: TGTGCCAGCAGCTTAGCGCTAGCGGTAAAGGGTGAGCAGTTCTTC. It specifies CASSLALAVKGEQFF.

The J gene is TRBJ2-3, the V gene TRBV21-1; no check of the table's D call, TRBD1, against the DNA was made. TRBV21-1 is marked as a pseudogene. The CDR3 contains 15 residues. CDR3 coding DNA: TGTGCCAGCAGCAAACACCCTACCCCGGTGCGTACGCAGTATTTT. It specifies CASSKHPTPVRTQYF.

V is TRBV24-1 and J is TRBJ2-2; 8 bases align to TRBD1. The trim removed 4 bases at V and 3 bases at J, leaving 9 bases unmatched. Germline V gene sequence: CDR1 KGHDR, CDR2 SFDVKD. The CDR3 consists of 17 residues. The CDR3, as DNA: TGTGCCACCAGTGACCTTGGACAGGGCTGGCACACCGGGGAGCTGTTTTTT. Translating gives CATSDLGQGWHTGELFF.

This clonotype was recorded a few times. The chain combines TRBV4-2 with TRBJ2-1; 7 nucleotides match TRBD2. The CDR3 has 13 amino acids. Germline CDR1 and CDR2: LGHNA and YNFKEQ. With 4 bases clipped from V and 12 bases from J, the junction kept 9 bases outside the gene matches. This CDR3 is CASSLGGGERQFF. The CDR3 nucleotides are TGTGCCAGCAGCCTTGGGGGGGGAGAACGGCAGTTCTTC.

The chain employs TRBV7-9 and TRBJ2-1, with D unresolved. V was clipped by 1 base and J by 13 bases, with 5 bases between them. Germline lookup yields CDR1 SEHNR and CDR2 FQNEAQ (reference sequence). CDR3 length: 10 amino acids. The CDR3 DNA reads TGTGCCAGCAGCTTAGGGAGACAGTTCTTC. Translation: CASSLGRQFF.

Only a few counts were recorded for this clonotype. The chain recombines TRBV10-3 with TRBJ2-7; D gene uncertain. Trimming stripped 3 bases from V and 3 bases from J, with 9 bases between. The CDR3 is 13 amino acids. The germline V gene encodes CDR1 ENHRY and CDR2 SYGVKD. The CDR3 reads CAISDRSVYEQYF. CDR3 coding DNA: TGTGCCATCAGTGACAGGTCGGTCTACGAGCAGTACTTC.